The clone carrying this TCR beta chain was counted between two and nine times. As yet, its antigen is unknown. The treatment was: randomized to nivolumab then ipilimumab (arm A) or the reverse (arm B). These data originate in a study of sequential checkpoint blockade in melanoma. On the study more broadly: TCRbeta immunosequencing was performed on DNA from 91 pretreatment melanoma tumor samples. After nivolumab or ipilimumab alone, about two dozen patients had week-13 rebiopsies.

The data were produced by immunoSEQ multiplex PCR, yet TCRdb's version contains in-frame clones alone and is incomplete. The data contain around 390 clones, more than 12% of them singletons. This CDR3 comprises 12 residues. Germline-derived CDR1 and CDR2 are MNHGY and SAAAGT. Trimming stripped 6 bases from V and 8 bases from J, with 13 bases between. General study results and limits: Rising tumor T-cell fraction and clonality meant about 30 times likelier benefit.

Source: tumor tissue (inferred from file names), taken from a patient given nivolumab and ipilimumab in sequence. V and J are TRBV6-8 and TRBJ1-2; D uncertain. The source of this sequence is a human donor with melanoma. Here the CDR3 DNA reads TGTGCCAGCAGCCCTTCCCTATGGGGCTACACCTTC. Its protein product is CASSPSLWGYTF.